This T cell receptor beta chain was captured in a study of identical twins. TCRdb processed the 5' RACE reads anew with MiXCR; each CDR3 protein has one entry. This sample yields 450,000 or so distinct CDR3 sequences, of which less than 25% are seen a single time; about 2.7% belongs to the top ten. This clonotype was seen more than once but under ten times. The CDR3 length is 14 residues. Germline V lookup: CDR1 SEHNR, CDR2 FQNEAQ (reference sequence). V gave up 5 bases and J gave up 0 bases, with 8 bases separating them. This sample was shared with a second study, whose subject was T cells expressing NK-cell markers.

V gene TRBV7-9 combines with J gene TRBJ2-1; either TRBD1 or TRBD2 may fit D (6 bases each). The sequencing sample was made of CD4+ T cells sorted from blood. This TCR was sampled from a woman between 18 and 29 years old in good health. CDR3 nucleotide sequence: TGTGCCAGCAGCGAGGGGGGCTCCTACAATGAGCAGTTCTTC. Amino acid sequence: CASSEGGSYNEQFF.